Listed here are 16 T cell receptor beta chains from one sample, sequenced in a study of cytomegalovirus exposure and HLA in healthy donors. The PCR made use of 60 Vbeta and 13 Jbeta primers. Some clones are missing from TCRdb's copy, which holds only in-frame ones; the method was immunoSEQ multiplex PCR. The sample includes 190,000 or so clones, approximately 85% of them seen just once. Sequencing was performed on PBMCs. Every receptor here comes from a girl under 18 in good health and CMV-seropositive.

The rearrangement links TRBV7-2 to TRBJ2-7; D possibly corresponds to TRBD1 (6 bases). Deletions cut 1 base from V and 3 bases from J, with 10 bases between. The CDR3 spans 14 residues. Looked up from germline, CDR1 is SGHTA and CDR2 is FQGNSA. The CDR3 reads CASSLGGTNYEQYF. CDR3 coding DNA: TGTGCCAGCAGCTTAGGGGGGACAAACTACGAGCAGTACTTC.

Concerning this clone: At one boundary the junction diverges from the germline segment, which might be a read error. This rearrangement joins TRBV4-3 to TRBJ2-5; D not resolved. CDR3 size: 15 residues. The V gene's germline CDR1 is LGHNA and CDR2 YSLEER. CDR3 region: CASSQDRRPQEAQYF. CDR3 in DNA: TGCGCCAGCAGCCAAGATCGTCGGCCTCAAGAGGCCCAGTACTTC.

CDR3 sequence: CASSQSDQGYMNTEAFF. The CDR3 coding sequence is TGTGCCAGCTCACAATCGGATCAGGGCTATATGAACACTGAAGCTTTCTTT. V and J are TRBV18 and TRBJ1-1; TRBD1 is a possible D gene (5 bases). Germline V CDR1 and CDR2: KGHSH, LQKENI. Trimming stripped 4 bases from V and 0 bases from J, with 18 bases between. This CDR3 is 17 amino acids long.

J is TRBJ1-3 and V is TRBV6-5; TRBD1 is a possible D gene (5 bases). The CDR3 sequence is 14 residues long. Trimming cost V 6 bases and J 2 bases, with 11 bases left between them. Per germline, CDR1 MNHEY and CDR2 SVGAGI. The CDR3 sequence: CASSPSGAGNTIYF. The CDR3 DNA sequence: TGTGCCAGCAGCCCCTCGGGGGCTGGAAACACCATATATTTT.

The V call is TRBV10-1, the J call TRBJ1-6, with TRBD1 matching over 8 bases. Trimming at V came to 5 bases and at J to 5 bases, leaving 2 bases not matched to a gene. The germline gives CDR1 WNHNN, CDR2 SYGVQD (reference sequence). This CDR3 comprises 14 residues. CDR3 residues: CASSRTGNNSPLHF. In DNA, the CDR3 is TGCGCCAGCAGTCGGACAGGGAATAATTCACCCCTCCACTTT.

The V call is TRBV19, the J call TRBJ2-3, with a weak D call TRBD1 (6 bases). V was shortened by 5 bases and J by 5 bases, with 8 bases between the two germline ends. The CDR3 spans 12 residues. Germline-derived CDR1 and CDR2 are LNHDA and SQIVND (reference sequence). The chain's CDR3 is CASSPQGDTQYF. The CDR3 DNA reads as TGTGCCAGTAGTCCACAGGGAGATACGCAGTATTTT.

The chain carries TRBV5-6 and TRBJ2-3, with TRBD2 matching 10 bases. J gave up 5 bases and V 0 bases, and 6 bases lay outside the gene matches. Germline CDR1 reads SGHDT; CDR2 reads YYEEEE. The CDR3 is 16 amino acids. DNA for the CDR3: TGTGCCAGCAGCTTGGAAAGCGGGGGGGCCGGAGATACGCAGTATTTT. As protein: CASSLESGGAGDTQYF.

V and J are TRBV6-1 and TRBJ1-4; D is undetermined. The CDR3 has 15 amino acids. Germline values: CDR1 MNHNS, CDR2 SASEGT. Trimming removed 1 base at V and 8 bases at J, with 14 bases between. CDR3: CASSEGPPPQEKLFF. The CDR3 region has the DNA TGTGCCAGCAGTGAAGGTCCCCCACCGCAGGAAAAACTGTTTTTT.

V gene TRBV6-6 combines with J gene TRBJ2-7, with D perhaps matching TRBD1 (5 bases). V was cut by 5 bases and J by 2 bases, with 13 bases left in between. The length of the CDR3 is 14 residues. The V gene's germline CDR1 is MNHNY and CDR2 SVGAGI (reference sequence). This CDR3 is CASSTYQGTYEQYF. The CDR3 region has the DNA TGTGCCAGCAGTACTTATCAGGGAACCTACGAGCAGTACTTC.

The rearrangement joins TRBV18 to TRBJ1-4; no reliable D call. This CDR3 has 15 residues. Germline V CDR1 and CDR2: KGHSH, LQKENI. V was pared by 4 bases and J by 4 bases, with 13 bases between. The CDR3 DNA follows: TGTGCCAGCTCACAAGCAGACACTTATAATGAAAAACTGTTTTTT. This encodes CASSQADTYNEKLFF.

The rearrangement joins TRBV19 to TRBJ1-6, with 10 bases fitting TRBD1. Germline CDR1 LNHDA, CDR2 SQIVND (reference sequence). V lost 5 bases to trimming and J lost 3 bases; unmatched junction nucleotides: 4. This CDR3 has 16 amino acids. The CDR3 spells CASSLGQGGYNSPLHF. The CDR3 coding sequence is TGTGCCAGTAGTTTAGGACAGGGGGGCTATAATTCACCCCTCCACTTT.

The chain recombines TRBV9 with TRBJ2-1, with TRBD1 identical over 9 bases. CDR3 length: 15 residues. V lost 4 bases to trimming and J lost 2 bases; unmatched junction nucleotides: 4. Germline CDR1 SGDLS, CDR2 YYNGEE. The CDR3 here is CASSPGTGTYNEQFF. The CDR3 region has the DNA TGTGCCAGCAGCCCGGGGACAGGGACCTACAATGAGCAGTTCTTC.

The chain couples TRBV6-4 to TRBJ2-2, with 7 nucleotides matching TRBD2. The CDR3 sequence is 15 residues long. The germline V gene has CDR1 MRHNA and CDR2 SNTAGT. J was trimmed by 6 bases and V by 4 bases; bases with no gene match: 8. The CDR3 region is CASSVVSGEAGELFF. The CDR3 DNA follows: TGTGCCAGCAGTGTCGTGAGCGGGGAGGCCGGGGAGCTGTTTTTT.

V and J are TRBV5-4 and TRBJ2-3; no reliable D call. V gave up 4 bases and J gave up 5 bases, with 8 bases separating them. This CDR3 contains 12 residues. CDR1 and CDR2 (germline): SGHNT, YYREEE (reference sequence). In DNA, the CDR3 is TGTGCCAGCAGCCCAGCAGGAGATACGCAGTATTTT. It codes for CASSPAGDTQYF.

The CDR3 region is CASSLLGLQETQYF. The CDR3 DNA follows: TGCGCCAGCAGCCTGCTGGGACTTCAAGAGACCCAGTACTTC. The chain combines TRBV4-3 with TRBJ2-5; D perhaps matches TRBD2 (6 bases). With 4 bases removed from V and 2 bases from J, the gap between germline ends came to 11 bases. In germline, CDR1 is LGHNA, CDR2 YSLEER. This CDR3 comprises 14 residues.

This rearrangement joins TRBV7-9 to TRBJ1-2, with D tentatively TRBD1 (6 bases). From germline, CDR1 is SEHNR and CDR2 FQNEAQ (reference sequence). Trimming took off 1 base at V and 3 bases at J, with 9 bases between the two ends. The CDR3 consists of 14 residues. CDR3 residues: CASSLDREYYGYTF. The CDR3 DNA follows: TGTGCCAGCAGCTTAGACAGGGAATACTATGGCTACACCTTC.